The 15 T cell receptor beta chains in this list originate from one sample, sequenced in a study of T cells after yellow fever vaccination. TCRdb passed the 5' RACE reads through MiXCR, listing each CDR3 protein once. The table shows hundreds of thousands of distinct CDR3 sequences, with around an eighth occurring only once. The specimen comprised PBMCs, sampled on the day of the yellow fever booster vaccination. Receptors were obtained from a man in his thirties or forties who received the YFV17D yellow fever vaccine.

In this sample, this clonotype turned up once. The rearrangement links TRBV3-1 to TRBJ2-1; 9 nucleotides agree with TRBD2. The CDR3 extends over 17 amino acids. V was clipped by 7 bases and J by 4 bases; unmatched bases: 14. In germline, CDR1 is LGHDT, CDR2 YNNKEL (reference sequence). The CDR3 protein is CASTPRGAGGPYNEQFF. The DNA of the CDR3 is TGTGCCAGCACCCCGAGGGGGGCGGGAGGGCCGTACAATGAGCAGTTCTTC.

This clonotype was picked up a small number of times. The rearrangement joins TRBV27 to TRBJ2-1; 8 nucleotides align to TRBD2. The junction had 8 bases not matched to a gene; V was cut back by 7 bases and J by 6 bases. CDR3 length equals 14 residues. Germline loops: CDR1 MNHEY, CDR2 SMNVEV (reference sequence). Written as DNA, the CDR3 is TGTGCCAGCAAGGGCCGACTAGCGCGCAATGAGCAGTTCTTC. It is translated as CASKGRLARNEQFF.

The chain joins TRBV20-1 to TRBJ2-2; D possibly matches TRBD1 or TRBD2 (6 bases each). The CDR3 totals 13 residues. Per germline, CDR1 DFQATT and CDR2 SNEGSKA (reference sequence). The ends were cut back, 4 bases at V and 4 bases at J, with 10 bases in the middle. The CDR3 is CSAKGGGTGELFF. The CDR3 DNA reads TGCAGTGCTAAAGGAGGGGGCACCGGGGAGCTGTTTTTT.

This clonotype was counted a few times. The chain employs TRBV10-3 and TRBJ2-6; no definite D call. There are 15 residues in the CDR3. Per the germline V gene, CDR1 is ENHRY and CDR2 is SYGVKD. Trimming took 0 bases from V and 2 from J, leaving 5 bases between them. This chain's CDR3 is CAISESGTGANVLTF. The CDR3 nucleotides read TGTGCCATCAGTGAGTCAGGGACTGGGGCCAACGTCCTGACTTTC.

At least ten counts were recorded for this clonotype. J is TRBJ1-1 and V is TRBV12-3 or TRBV12-4; perhaps TRBD1 as D (6 bases). Trimming removed 6 bases from V and 2 bases from J, with 13 bases in between. The CDR3 loop spans 14 amino acids. CDR3 residues: CASSRSQGNTEAFF. The DNA for the CDR3 is TGTGCCAGCAGCCGGTCACAGGGTAACACTGAAGCTTTCTTT.

Only a few counts were recorded for this clonotype. The chain combines TRBV28 with TRBJ2-3; 7 positions agree with TRBD1. Trimming removed 4 bases from V and 2 bases from J; junction bases left unmatched: 6. This CDR3 is 15 amino acids long. Germline CDR1 is MDHEN and CDR2 is SYDVKM. The CDR3 protein is CASSYRTGATDTQYF. The CDR3 DNA follows: TGTGCCAGCAGTTATCGAACAGGGGCCACAGATACGCAGTATTTT.

This clonotype turned up a few times. The chain joins TRBV12-3 or TRBV12-4 to TRBJ2-1; 7 positions agree with TRBD2. This CDR3 spans 15 amino acids. V lost 8 bases and J lost 8; bases outside the gene matches: 15. CDR3 amino acids: CASQYRGGLADEQFF. The DNA of the CDR3 is TGTGCCAGCCAATATCGCGGGGGTCTAGCGGATGAGCAGTTCTTC.

This clonotype has just a few counts. The rearrangement links TRBV27 to TRBJ1-6, with 9 bases lining up with TRBD1. The V segment lost 4 bases and the J segment 9 bases; nucleotides outside the gene matches: 4. The CDR3 extends over 14 amino acids. The germline gives CDR1 MNHEY, CDR2 SMNVEV (reference sequence). The CDR3 region has the DNA TGTGCCAGCAGTTCCCGGGACAGGGTTTCACCCCTCCACTTT. Amino acids: CASSSRDRVSPLHF.

This sequence joins TRBV27 and TRBJ2-1; D may be TRBD2 (5 bases). The CDR3 spans 12 residues. Germline CDR1 is MNHEY and CDR2 is SMNVEV (reference sequence). V was pared by 4 bases and J by 8 bases, with 9 bases between. CDR3 in DNA: TGTGCCAGCAGTTCCCCGGGATATGAGCAGTTCTTC. Its protein is CASSSPGYEQFF.

This clonotype was counted a few times. This rearrangement joins TRBV20-1 to TRBJ1-5; D remains ambiguous. Trimming removed 5 bases from V and 6 bases from J, with 17 bases in between. CDR3 size: 14 residues. Germline V gene sequence: CDR1 DFQATT, CDR2 SNEGSKA (reference sequence). This CDR3 is CSAPLGGGRQPQHF. As DNA, the CDR3 is TGCAGTGCTCCCCTTGGTGGAGGGCGTCAGCCCCAGCATTTT.

J is TRBJ2-5 and V is TRBV6-1; perhaps TRBD2 as D (5 bases). Trimming removed 2 bases from V and 5 bases from J, with 15 bases in between. CDR3 size: 15 residues. CDR1 and CDR2 (germline): MNHNS, SASEGT. The CDR3 sequence: CASSETGGPGETQYF. The CDR3 nucleotides are TGTGCCAGCAGTGAAACCGGCGGGCCGGGGGAGACCCAGTACTTC.

Remarks on this clonotype: A read error is possible here, since a much larger clone lies one base away. V gene TRBV20-1 combines with J gene TRBJ2-7; possibly TRBD2 for D (5 bases). Germline values: CDR1 DFQATT, CDR2 SNEGSKA (reference sequence). CDR3 length equals 16 residues. The CDR3 is CCARDPSGPSSYEQYF. In nucleotides, the CDR3 is TGCTGTGCTAGAGATCCGAGCGGCCCAAGCTCCTACGAGCAGTACTTC.

This chain links TRBV14 with TRBJ2-7, with 10 bases fitting TRBD1. This CDR3 has 15 residues. Unmatched junction bases numbered 7, after V lost 4 bases and J lost 4 bases. Looked up from germline, CDR1 is SGHDN and CDR2 is FVKESK. CDR3 bases: TGTGCCAGCAGCCTAGGGACAGGGGATCTGTACGAGCAGTACTTC. The encoded protein is CASSLGTGDLYEQYF.

Regarding this clonotype: One junction end disagrees with the germline gene, perhaps due to a read error. This chain links TRBV20-1 with TRBJ2-7; a possible D gene is TRBD1 (6 bases). The germline CDR1 and CDR2 sequences are DFQATT and SNEGSKA (reference sequence). The CDR3 runs to 11 residues. CDR3 sequence: CSAREGVEQYF. CDR3 nucleotide sequence: TGCAGTGCTCGAGAGGGGGTCGAGCAGTACTTC.

Only a few counts were recorded for this clonotype. V gene TRBV28 combines with J gene TRBJ1-1; TRBD1 might be the D (6 bases). Germline V gene sequence: CDR1 MDHEN, CDR2 SYDVKM. CDR3 length equals 14 residues. The V end lost 4 bases, the J end lost 0 bases, and 9 bases lay between the germline ends. This CDR3 reads CASSWGGLNTEAFF. CDR3 in DNA: TGTGCCAGCAGTTGGGGGGGCCTGAACACTGAAGCTTTCTTT.